These 22 T cell receptor beta chains were sequenced from one sample in a study of blood T cell repertoires in COVID-19. Some clones are missing from TCRdb's copy, which holds only in-frame ones; the method was immunoSEQ multiplex PCR. The table has fewer than 300,000 clones, just over 85% seen once. The sequenced sample was peripheral blood. These TCRs come from a middle-aged man with COVID-19, enrolled during active disease.

The V gene is TRBV5-8, the J gene TRBJ1-5; 7 nucleotides match TRBD1. Per the germline V gene, CDR1 is SGHTS and CDR2 is YDEGEE. The CDR3 totals 17 residues. Trimming at V came to 4 bases and at J to 0 bases, leaving 10 bases not matched to a gene. CDR3 nucleotides: TGTGCCAGCAGCCGGGCTGGGGACAGCTATAGCAATCAGCCCCAGCATTTT. Protein product: CASSRAGDSYSNQPQHF.

The chain combines TRBV6-2 or TRBV6-3 with TRBJ1-4; tentatively, D is TRBD1 (6 bases). This CDR3 is built from 15 residues. Germline-derived CDR1 and CDR2 are MNHEY and SVGEGT. Trimming took 5 bases from V and 7 from J, leaving 17 bases between them. CDR3 in DNA: TGTGCCAGCAGTACCCCCCGGACAGTTGGTGAAAAACTGTTTTTT. Translation: CASSTPRTVGEKLFF.

The V call is TRBV5-5, the J call TRBJ2-7, with D perhaps matching TRBD1 (6 bases). V was trimmed by 0 bases and J by 2 bases, leaving 9 bases between them. The CDR3 totals 14 residues. CDR1 is SGHKS and CDR2 is YYEKEE in the germline V gene (reference sequence). The CDR3 loop is CASSLGAGAYEQYF. CDR3 nucleotides: TGTGCCAGCAGCTTGGGGGCAGGGGCCTACGAGCAGTACTTC.

The DNA of the CDR3 is TGTGCCAGTAGTATAGTACAGGGGTCCGGGGAGCTGTTTTTT. Its protein is CASSIVQGSGELFF. The rearrangement joins TRBV19 to TRBJ2-2, with 7 bases that match TRBD1. Germline CDR1 reads LNHDA; CDR2 reads SQIVND (reference sequence). This CDR3 is built from 14 residues. Trimming cost V 1 base and J 6 bases; bases outside gene matches: 2.

The chain links TRBV9 to TRBJ2-5; a weak D match, TRBD2 (5 bases). This CDR3 contains 16 residues. Germline V gene sequence: CDR1 SGDLS, CDR2 YYNGEE. V dropped 0 bases and J dropped 0 bases, with 12 bases sitting between them. The CDR3 here is CASSVGGGRDQETQYF. The CDR3 DNA reads as TGTGCCAGCAGCGTAGGAGGAGGACGCGACCAAGAGACCCAGTACTTC.

The V gene is TRBV7-9, the J gene TRBJ1-3, with D unclear. Germline CDR1 and CDR2: SEHNR and FQNEAQ (reference sequence). This CDR3 spans 14 amino acids. V shed 1 base and J shed 4 bases, with 8 bases lying between them. This CDR3 is CASSLGTEGNTIYF. The DNA of the CDR3 is TGTGCCAGCAGCTTAGGAACAGAGGGAAACACCATATATTTT.

The V gene is TRBV2, the J gene TRBJ1-2, with D maybe TRBD1 (6 bases). CDR1 is SNHLY, CDR2 FYNNEI, per germline. V gave up 4 bases and J gave up 5 bases, with 11 bases separating them. The CDR3 loop spans 13 amino acids. CDR3 DNA: TGTGCCAGCAGTGGTACAGGGACGTATGGCTACACCTTC. It codes for CASSGTGTYGYTF.

The CDR3 here is CASSLRFAGATEVQETQYF. As DNA, the CDR3 is TGTGCCAGCAGCTTAAGGTTCGCGGGAGCCACGGAGGTACAAGAGACCCAGTACTTC. The chain combines TRBV7-8 with TRBJ2-5, with 7 bases that match TRBD2. From germline, CDR1 is SGHVS and CDR2 FQNEAQ. The CDR3 has 19 amino acids. Trimming at V came to 2 bases and at J to 2 bases, leaving 17 bases not matched to a gene.

The chain carries TRBV5-6 and TRBJ2-1; weak D call: TRBD2 (5 bases). V lost 3 bases to trimming and J lost 2 bases, with 15 bases between them. This CDR3 region has 16 residues. CDR1 and CDR2 (germline): SGHDT, YYEEEE. Here the CDR3 reads CASSSEVRETYNEQFF. The CDR3 coding sequence is TGTGCCAGCAGCTCCGAAGTGAGGGAAACCTACAATGAGCAGTTCTTC.

This rearrangement joins TRBV28 to TRBJ2-7; 9 positions match TRBD1. V gave up 6 bases and J gave up 5 bases; unmatched junction bases: 11. The CDR3 spans 15 residues. CDR1 is MDHEN, CDR2 SYDVKM, per germline. CDR3 sequence reads: CASRPHTGGRDEQYF. CDR3 nucleotides: TGTGCCAGCAGACCTCACACAGGGGGCCGGGACGAGCAGTACTTC.

The chain couples TRBV19 to TRBJ2-5, with D possibly being TRBD2 (6 bases). Germline values: CDR1 LNHDA, CDR2 SQIVND (reference sequence). The CDR3 spans 14 residues. V lost 3 bases and J lost 5, with 13 bases in between. CDR3 amino acids: CASSITRGGETQYF. In DNA, the CDR3 is TGTGCCAGTAGTATTACGCGGGGCGGTGAGACCCAGTACTTC.

This clone has just one count. The V call is TRBV29-1, the J call TRBJ1-1; D is ambiguous. CDR1 and CDR2 from the germline V gene are SQVTM and ANQGSEA. The CDR3 loop spans 12 amino acids. Trimming left V 3 bases short and J 7 bases short, with 12 bases between. The CDR3 DNA is TGCAGCGTTGACGGTGTTGGGCGTGAAGCTTTCTTT. Protein product: CSVDGVGREAFF.

V usage is TRBV30 and J usage is TRBJ1-4; 9 positions match TRBD1. Germline CDR1 is GTSNPN and CDR2 is SVGIG (reference sequence). V dropped 4 bases and J dropped 5; count of bases not matched to a gene: 5. This CDR3 contains 14 residues. CDR3 loop: CAWNKQGANEKLFF. The CDR3 DNA reads TGTGCCTGGAATAAACAGGGGGCAAATGAAAAACTGTTTTTT.

The V gene is TRBV9, the J gene TRBJ2-7; TRBD1 aligns across 9 bases. Per the germline V gene, CDR1 is SGDLS and CDR2 is YYNGEE. The CDR3 sequence is 16 residues long. J was trimmed by 0 bases and V by 3 bases; bases with no gene match: 7. CDR3 residues: CASSAGTGRNSYEQYF. The CDR3 DNA reads as TGTGCCAGCAGCGCAGGGACAGGGCGAAACTCCTACGAGCAGTACTTC.

This clone was recorded once. The chain uses TRBV6-2 or TRBV6-3 and TRBJ2-2; 8 nucleotides match TRBD1. V shed 5 bases and J 6 bases; nucleotides not matched to a gene: 2. The CDR3 consists of 13 residues. The germline V gene encodes CDR1 MNHEY and CDR2 SVGEGT. For the CDR3, the DNA is TGTGCCAGCAGTGACAGGGGTCCCGGGGAGCTGTTTTTT. As protein: CASSDRGPGELFF.

This rearrangement joins TRBV5-6 to TRBJ1-1, with 7 positions matching TRBD1. CDR3 size: 17 residues. After removal of 0 bases from V and 4 bases from J, the junction contained 12 bases not matched to a gene. Germline V lookup: CDR1 SGHDT, CDR2 YYEEEE. The DNA of the CDR3 is TGTGCCAGCAGCTTGGCGGGGACAGCGGGGGGGAGCACTGAAGCTTTCTTT. Translated: CASSLAGTAGGSTEAFF.

The chain links TRBV9 to TRBJ2-7; TRBD1 aligns across 8 bases. Germline CDR1 SGDLS, CDR2 YYNGEE. The V gene end was trimmed by 3 bases and the J gene end by 2 bases; junction bases not matched to a gene: 4. The CDR3 runs to 14 residues. The CDR3 spells CASSGGDRPYEQYF. CDR3 nucleotides: TGTGCCAGCAGCGGGGGGGACAGGCCCTACGAGCAGTACTTC.

This clone has only a few counts. J is TRBJ2-1 and V is TRBV29-1; 12 nucleotides match TRBD2. This CDR3 region has 14 residues. Germline V gene data show CDR1 as SQVTM and CDR2 as ANQGSEA. With V trimmed by 4 bases and J by 10 bases, 8 bases remained unmatched. In DNA, the CDR3 is TGCAGCGTTGTCTTGTCTAGCGGGAGGGGAGAGCAGTTCTTC. Translation gives CSVVLSSGRGEQFF.

This chain links TRBV10-1 with TRBJ2-3; 10 bases agree with TRBD2. CDR1 WNHNN and CDR2 SYGVQD come from the germline V gene (reference sequence). With V trimmed by 5 bases and J by 2 bases, 4 bases remained unmatched. The CDR3 is 15 residues long. CDR3 loop: CASSSGRAPTDTQYF. CDR3 nucleotides: TGCGCCAGCAGTAGCGGGAGGGCTCCCACAGATACGCAGTATTTT.

The gene calls are TRBV5-8 and TRBJ2-6; 10 bases line up with TRBD1. CDR3 length: 19 amino acids. Germline V gene lookup returns CDR1 SGHTS and CDR2 YDEGEE. V dropped 5 bases and J dropped 1; count of bases not matched to a gene: 12. The CDR3 spells CASRSGQGFWSSGANVLTF. The DNA of the CDR3 is TGTGCCAGCAGATCGGGACAGGGGTTTTGGTCGTCTGGGGCCAACGTCCTGACTTTC.

The chain combines TRBV3-1 (or the pseudogene TRBV3-2) with TRBJ1-6, with D maybe TRBD1 (6 bases). CDR3 size: 16 residues. Germline CDR1 and CDR2: LGHDT and YNNKEL (reference sequence). V was clipped by 0 bases and J by 8 bases, with 14 bases between them. Here the CDR3 DNA reads TGTGCCAGCAGCCAAGATAGCGGGGCAGGGGATTCACCCCTCCACTTT. Protein: CASSQDSGAGDSPLHF.

This clone was seen once. The chain carries TRBV2 and TRBJ2-3; 9 bases are a match to TRBD1. J gave up 3 bases and V 1 base, and 2 bases lay outside the gene matches. CDR1 SNHLY and CDR2 FYNNEI come from the germline V gene. The CDR3 has 15 amino acids. In DNA form, the CDR3 reads TGTGCCAGCAGTGAAGACAGGGGGCGTACAGATACGCAGTATTTT. Translating gives CASSEDRGRTDTQYF.